The clone carrying this T cell receptor (beta chain) was seen a handful of times. The data derive from a study of beta chain features in type 1 diabetes. TCRB transcripts that were expressed got sequenced, as all of the isolated RNA had been reverse transcribed. Sequencing used immunoSEQ multiplex PCR; TCRdb keeps in-frame clones, though not all of them. The profile shows 350,000 to 450,000 clones, approximately 16% of them singletons. The germline CDR1 and CDR2 sequences are MNHNY and SVGAGI (reference sequence). The CDR3 totals 14 residues. Losses at the gene ends were 7 bases for V and 6 bases for J; bases not matched to a gene: 11.

The sequencing sample was made of naive CD4+ T cells from blood. The clonotype was recovered from a woman in her late teens or twenties in good health. This chain links TRBV6-6 with TRBJ2-7, with 8 bases fitting TRBD2. CDR3 in amino acids: CASTVSGEEGEQYF. The CDR3 nucleotides are TGTGCCAGCACGGTTAGCGGGGAAGAGGGCGAGCAGTACTTC.